This T cell receptor (beta chain) derives from a study of persistence of HIV-infected CD4 T cells. Study as a whole: Donors were ART-treated; their CMV- and Gag-responding CD4+ T cells were isolated. Whole-study findings and limits: Compared with CD3/CD28-stimulated cells, CMV- and Gag-responding cells showed lower TCRbeta richness. Antigen-responding cells were enriched for degenerate expanded CDR3beta sequences.

Note on this clone: Its cognate antigen is unknown.

This was the immunoSEQ version 4 assay in survey mode. The method was immunoSEQ multiplex PCR; TCRdb's version includes in-frame clones alone and lacks a portion of them. The table lists around 48,000 clones, 75% to 85% of them singletons. Stimulation used around 9.1 ug/mL lysate from CMV-infected fibroblasts. Sorted nonresponding memory CD4+ T cells were CD40L-negative, CD69-negative, CD45RO-high. The sequence came from an adult man with HIV who was CMV-seropositive. Sequencing was performed on CD4+ T cells sorted from PBMCs after 18-hour stimulation, taken from a patient who received antiretroviral therapy.

In DNA form, the CDR3 reads TGTGCCAGCAGGACCGACGGCAGAGGAGGAGGCTACACCTTC. It specifies CASRTDGRGGGYTF. The V and J genes are TRBV2 and TRBJ1-2; D remains ambiguous. Germline V gene data show CDR1 as SNHLY and CDR2 as FYNNEI. V gave up 6 bases and J gave up 8 bases, with 19 bases separating them. The CDR3 has 14 residues.